The 28 T cell receptor beta chains below all came from one sample that was sequenced in a study of blood T cell repertoires in COVID-19. This table comes from immunoSEQ multiplex PCR, and its TCRdb copy is limited to in-frame clones, with some not included. The data contain tens of thousands of clones, roughly nine tenths of them singletons. The sample taken for sequencing was peripheral blood. The receptor source for this set is a man in his sixties with active COVID-19.

The chain carries TRBV9 and TRBJ2-2, with D possibly TRBD2 on 6 matching bases. The CDR3 loop spans 16 amino acids. Per the germline V gene, CDR1 is SGDLS and CDR2 is YYNGEE. Trimming took off 0 bases at V and 6 bases at J, with 15 bases between the two ends. CDR3 bases: TGTGCCAGCAGCGTAGTGGGAGATAGCGGCGCCGGGGAGCTGTTTTTT. It codes for CASSVVGDSGAGELFF.

A single count supports this clone. Other DNA sequences from this sample encode an identical CDR3 as well. The rearrangement uses TRBV29-1 and TRBJ1-1; a weak D match, TRBD1 (5 bases). The germline gives CDR1 SQVTM, CDR2 ANQGSEA. Trimming removed 6 bases from V and 0 bases from J, with 8 bases in between. The CDR3 covers 12 residues. The CDR3 sequence is CSVDRVNTEAFF. Here the CDR3 DNA reads TGCAGCGTCGACAGAGTGAACACTGAAGCTTTCTTT.

The chain combines TRBV28 with TRBJ2-4, with 8 bases lining up with TRBD1. This CDR3 is built from 13 residues. V was pared by 6 bases and J by 6 bases, with 4 bases of the junction left unmatched. Looked up from germline, CDR1 is MDHEN and CDR2 is SYDVKM. CDR3 sequence (DNA): TGTGCCAGCAGATCGGGACAGGTAAACATTCAGTACTTC. Protein sequence: CASRSGQVNIQYF.

V gene TRBV2 combines with J gene TRBJ1-1; tentative D call: TRBD1 (6 bases). Germline V gene data show CDR1 as SNHLY and CDR2 as FYNNEI. V was shortened by 8 bases and J by 0 bases, with 10 bases between the two germline ends. CDR3 size: 13 residues. This CDR3 reads CASGTGMNTEAFF. CDR3 bases: TGTGCCAGCGGAACAGGGATGAACACTGAAGCTTTCTTT.

V and J are TRBV2 and TRBJ2-5; the match to TRBD2 covers 9 bases. The CDR3 spans 16 residues. Germline CDR1 is SNHLY and CDR2 is FYNNEI. With V trimmed by 1 base and J by 5 bases, 8 bases remained unmatched. CDR3 bases: TGTGCCAGCAGTGAAGATGGGACTAGCCGAGGGGAGACCCAGTACTTC. This translates into CASSEDGTSRGETQYF.

CDR3 protein: CASSPMGGPGGKAFF. DNA of the CDR3: TGTGCCAGCAGCCCAATGGGTGGGCCAGGGGGCAAAGCTTTCTTT. The chain is built from TRBV7-3 and TRBJ1-1; 8 bases fit TRBD1. V lost 5 bases and J lost 9; bases outside the gene matches: 14. CDR3 length: 15 residues. CDR1 is SGHTA and CDR2 is FQGTGA in the germline V gene.

This chain links TRBV4-2 with TRBJ2-3; 15 nucleotides line up with TRBD2. This CDR3 is 14 amino acids long. CDR1 and CDR2 (germline): LGHNA, YNFKEQ. J was trimmed by 5 bases and V by 8 bases; bases with no gene match: 2. CDR3 nucleotide sequence: TGTGCCAGCGGACTAGCGGGAGGGATAGATACGCAGTATTTT. This codes for CASGLAGGIDTQYF.

The genes are TRBV5-1 and TRBJ2-7, with unresolved D. This CDR3 has 15 residues. The V gene lost 4 bases and the J gene lost 6 bases, with 20 bases spanning the gap. Germline assignment: CDR1 SGHRS and CDR2 YFSETQ. For the CDR3, the DNA is TGCGCCAGCAGCCGGAGTTTAAGCCCCCCTGGCGAGCAGTACTTC. Protein sequence: CASSRSLSPPGEQYF.

This sequence joins TRBV14 and TRBJ1-2, with TRBD1 matching 8 bases. V was clipped by 1 base and J by 4 bases; unmatched bases: 2. Per the germline V gene, CDR1 is SGHDN and CDR2 is FVKESK. The CDR3 has 14 amino acids. The CDR3 region has the DNA TGTGCCAGCAGCCAAGTACAGGGGGGCTATGGCTACACCTTC. Residues: CASSQVQGGYGYTF. Together with reference TRBV14 and TRBJ1-2, the CDR3 gives the full variable domain: EAGVTQFPSHSVIEKGQTVTLRCDPISGHDNLYWYRRVMGKEIKFLLHFVKESKQDESGMPNNRFLAERTGGTYSTLKVQPAELEDSGVYFCASSQVQGGYGYTFGSGTRLTVV.

The chain combines TRBV4-1 with TRBJ2-7; the D gene is possibly TRBD2 (6 bases). Germline V CDR1 and CDR2: MGHRA, YSYEKL. The CDR3 is made up of 15 amino acids. Between the trimmed V and J ends, which lost 3 bases and 3 bases, there was a span of 15 bases. The CDR3 DNA is TGCGCCAGCAGCCATCGTCATAGCGGAGGCTACGAGCAGTACTTC. Its translation: CASSHRHSGGYEQYF.

V gene TRBV10-3 combines with J gene TRBJ2-3; a weak D match, TRBD2 (5 bases). Germline V gene lookup returns CDR1 ENHRY and CDR2 SYGVKD. This CDR3 spans 16 amino acids. Trimming pared 4 bases from V and 0 bases from J, leaving 14 bases between. Written as DNA, the CDR3 is TGTGCCATCAGTGCCCAGCGGACGTCCAGCACAGATACGCAGTATTTT. Its translation is CAISAQRTSSTDTQYF.

This clone occurred once. The V gene is TRBV5-1, the J gene TRBJ2-7, with D tentatively TRBD2 (6 bases). V shed 3 bases and J shed 7 bases, with 17 bases lying between them. This CDR3 is 14 amino acids long. The germline V gene encodes CDR1 SGHRS and CDR2 YFSETQ. CDR3: CASSSVAAAREQYF. CDR3 DNA: TGCGCCAGCAGCTCGGTAGCGGCTGCCAGGGAGCAGTACTTC.

The chain joins TRBV6-5 to TRBJ1-1; 7 bases agree with TRBD1. The CDR3 spans 14 residues. CDR1 MNHEY and CDR2 SVGAGI come from the germline V gene. Trimming removed 4 bases from V and 1 base from J; junction bases left unmatched: 3. CDR3 DNA sequence: TGTGCCAGCAGTTCCAGGACAGGGAACACTGAAGCTTTCTTT. Encoded protein: CASSSRTGNTEAFF.

The chain uses TRBV30 and TRBJ1-2; a possible D gene is TRBD1 (5 bases). The CDR3 is made up of 14 amino acids. Trimming stripped 0 bases from V and 5 bases from J, with 13 bases between. Germline V gene sequence: CDR1 GTSNPN, CDR2 SVGIG (reference sequence). The CDR3 DNA is TGTGCCTGGAGTGTACGGCAGGGCCGTTATGGCTACACCTTC. Encoded protein: CAWSVRQGRYGYTF. The full variable domain, rest sourced from reference TRBV30 and TRBJ1-2, is SQTIHQWPATLVQPVGSPLSLECTVEGTSNPNLYWYRQAAGRGLQLLFYSVGIGQISSEVPQNLSASRPQDRQFILSSKKLLLSDSGFYLCAWSVRQGRYGYTFGSGTRLTVV.

This clone was detected only once. V is TRBV6-6 and J is TRBJ1-2; 7 bases align to TRBD1. Germline V CDR1 and CDR2: MNHNY, SVGAGI (reference sequence). CDR3 length equals 13 residues. The V segment lost 6 bases and the J segment 8 bases; nucleotides outside the gene matches: 9. CDR3 DNA: TGTGCCAGCAGCCCAGACAGGGCAGGCGGCTACACCTTC. This codes for CASSPDRAGGYTF.

Of note for this clone: The sample carries other DNA sequences with the same CDR3. The chain joins TRBV7-2 to TRBJ2-7; weak D call: TRBD2 (6 bases). V shed 6 bases and J shed 5 bases, with 20 bases lying between them. CDR3 length: 15 amino acids. Germline loops: CDR1 SGHTA, CDR2 FQGNSA. The CDR3 sequence is CASSLQGGKVDEQYF. CDR3 coding DNA: TGTGCCAGCAGTTTACAAGGCGGGAAAGTAGACGAGCAGTACTTC.

This chain uses TRBV3-1 (or the pseudogene TRBV3-2) with TRBJ1-1; 7 bases map to TRBD1. CDR1 and CDR2 from the germline V gene are LGHDT and YNNKEL (reference sequence). V shed 3 bases and J 5 bases; nucleotides not matched to a gene: 6. The CDR3 is 14 residues long. The CDR3 nucleotides read TGTGCCAGCAGCCACCTACAGGGGAATACTGAAGCTTTCTTT. This sequence encodes CASSHLQGNTEAFF.

This sequence joins TRBV7-9 and TRBJ1-2; maybe TRBD1 (6 bases). CDR3 length equals 12 residues. CDR1 is SEHNR and CDR2 is FQNEAQ in the germline V gene (reference sequence). The V gene lost 7 bases and the J gene lost 8 bases, with 14 bases spanning the gap. CDR3 in DNA: TGTGCCAGCACCACGGACAGTAACGGCTACACCTTC. Translating gives CASTTDSNGYTF. Drawing the rest from reference TRBV7-9 and TRBJ1-2, the complete variable domain is DTGVSQNPRHKITKRGQNVTFRCDPISEHNRLYWYRQTLGQGPEFLTYFQNEAQLEKSRLLSDRFSAERPKGSFSTLEIQRTEQGDSAMYLCASTTDSNGYTFGSGTRLTVV.

This chain joins TRBV25-1 and TRBJ2-7, with 7 bases identical to TRBD1. This CDR3 region has 15 residues. The V and J ends lost 3 bases and 1 base, in that order; junction bases with no gene match: 6. Germline assignment: CDR1 MGHDK and CDR2 SYGVNS. In DNA form, the CDR3 reads TGTGCCAGCAGTGACCCCCGGACAGGTTCCTACGAGCAGTACTTC. Its translation is CASSDPRTGSYEQYF.

This sequence joins TRBV5-1 and TRBJ2-5; 12 bases are shared with TRBD2. V lost 5 bases, J lost 2 bases, and 10 bases stayed unmatched. Germline V gives CDR1 SGHRS, CDR2 YFSETQ. CDR3 size: 17 residues. The chain's CDR3 is CASRTGTSGLRQETQYF. The CDR3 region has the DNA TGCGCCAGCAGGACCGGGACTAGCGGGCTACGACAAGAGACCCAGTACTTC.

The chain links TRBV7-2 to TRBJ2-5; D remains ambiguous. The CDR3 is 12 residues long. V was shortened by 2 bases and J by 5 bases, with 6 bases between the two germline ends. Per germline, CDR1 SGHTA and CDR2 FQGNSA. This CDR3 is CASSLSRETQYF. The CDR3 DNA is TGTGCCAGCAGCTTATCGCGGGAGACCCAGTACTTC.

The chain recombines TRBV10-3 with TRBJ1-1; D is perhaps TRBD1 (5 bases). The CDR3 is made up of 15 amino acids. Trimming stripped 5 bases from V and 1 base from J, with 14 bases between. Per the germline V gene, CDR1 is ENHRY and CDR2 is SYGVKD. This CDR3 is CAISLDAGSNTEAFF. DNA of the CDR3: TGTGCCATCAGTCTGGACGCAGGGTCGAACACTGAAGCTTTCTTT.

The chain uses TRBV27 and TRBJ2-7, with 13 positions matching TRBD2. The CDR3 runs 20 residues. CDR1 is MNHEY and CDR2 is SMNVEV in the germline V gene (reference sequence). Trimming removed 1 base from V and 2 bases from J; junction bases left unmatched: 14. The DNA for the CDR3 is TGTGCCAGCAGTTTATTCGGCTTCGATGGACTAGCGGGAGTCCCCTACGAGCAGTACTTC. This codes for CASSLFGFDGLAGVPYEQYF.

This clone was recorded only once. The junction departs from germline at one end; a sequencing error may be responsible. V usage is TRBV6-1 and J usage is TRBJ1-2; D is possibly TRBD1 (6 bases). Germline lookup yields CDR1 MNHNS and CDR2 SASEGT. The CDR3 length is 14 residues. CDR3: CASSEDRTLYGYTF. The CDR3 nucleotides read TGTGCCAGTAGTGAAGACAGGACACTCTATGGCTACACCTTC.

This sequence joins TRBV9 and TRBJ1-6, with no clear D. The V gene lost 0 bases and the J gene lost 4 bases, with 11 bases spanning the gap. Germline V gene data show CDR1 as SGDLS and CDR2 as YYNGEE. The CDR3 consists of 16 residues. The CDR3 DNA sequence: TGTGCCAGCAGCGTAGGTGTCAGCGGGTATAATTCACCCCTCCACTTT. This gives the protein CASSVGVSGYNSPLHF.

The chain couples TRBV6-1 to TRBJ1-2; maybe TRBD1 (5 bases). This CDR3 spans 17 amino acids. CDR1 and CDR2 (germline): MNHNS, SASEGT. Trimming shortened V by 4 bases and J by 4 bases, and 22 bases separated the two germline ends. In nucleotides, the CDR3 is TGTGCCAGCAGTGCCTACGCGCGGACCCTACAGGCCTATGGCTACACCTTC. It yields the protein CASSAYARTLQAYGYTF.

The chain carries TRBV19 and TRBJ1-1; tentative D call: TRBD1 (5 bases). Germline assignment: CDR1 LNHDA and CDR2 SQIVND (reference sequence). V was cut by 1 base and J by 0 bases, with 15 bases left in between. The CDR3 has 17 residues. CDR3: CASSIGLGGSMNTEAFF. The CDR3 DNA is TGTGCCAGTAGTATAGGTCTCGGGGGGTCCATGAACACTGAAGCTTTCTTT.

The gene calls are TRBV7-3 and TRBJ1-5, with D maybe TRBD1 (6 bases). Per germline, CDR1 SGHTA and CDR2 FQGTGA. The V gene lost 5 bases and the J gene lost 2 bases, with 19 bases spanning the gap. The CDR3 is 17 residues long. The CDR3 nucleotides are TGTGCCAGCAGCCCCTATCTGGGGGCCGTGGGCAATCAGCCCCAGCATTTT. Protein sequence: CASSPYLGAVGNQPQHF. Supplemented by reference TRBV7-3 and TRBJ1-5, the full variable domain reads GAGVSQTPSNKVTEKGKYVELRCDPISGHTALYWYRQSLGQGPEFLIYFQGTGAADDSGLPNDRFFAVRPEGSVSTLKIQRTERGDSAVYLCASSPYLGAVGNQPQHFGDGTRLSIL.